This entry features one TCR beta chain sequence. From germline, CDR1 is MNHEY and CDR2 SVGAGI. Unmatched junction bases numbered 3, after V lost 2 bases and J lost 5 bases. The CDR3 length is 16 residues. Profiled with immunoSEQ multiplex PCR; TCRdb holds only in-frame clones, not every one. The table has about 160,000 clones, just under 85% seen once; the top ten hold about 2.1%. The data belong to a study of cytomegalovirus exposure and HLA in healthy donors. Sequencing was carried out using PBMCs. This TCR was recovered from a man in his thirties or forties in good health and CMV-seropositive. The chain combines TRBV6-5 with TRBJ2-1, with 13 bases that match TRBD2. The CDR3 is CASSYLGLAGNNEQFF. The DNA for the CDR3 is TGTGCCAGCAGTTACCTGGGACTAGCGGGGAACAATGAGCAGTTCTTC.